The 12 T cell receptor beta chains presented below share a single source sample, sequenced in a study of blood T cell repertoires in COVID-19. Sequencing used immunoSEQ multiplex PCR; TCRdb keeps in-frame clones, though not all of them. Of around 94,000 clones in the sample, about 82% were seen once. The sample consisted of peripheral blood. The receptor set was obtained from a man aged 50-60 years with acute or convalescent COVID-19.

The rearrangement joins TRBV10-3 to TRBJ2-3, with 9 bases aligning to TRBD2. The trim removed 1 base at V and 5 bases at J, leaving 7 bases unmatched. Germline CDR1 ENHRY, CDR2 SYGVKD. CDR3 length: 16 amino acids. The CDR3 loop reads CAISEYSGGRGDTQYF. The CDR3 nucleotides read TGTGCCATCAGTGAGTACAGCGGGGGGCGCGGAGATACGCAGTATTTT.

The chain links TRBV6-2 or TRBV6-3 to TRBJ2-2, with TRBD1 matching 7 bases. The V and J ends lost 2 bases and 3 bases, in that order; junction bases with no gene match: 6. The CDR3 is made up of 16 amino acids. Germline CDR1 reads MNHEY; CDR2 reads SVGEGT. The CDR3 nucleotides are TGTGCCAGCAGTTACGGTGAGGGGGCTTACACCGGGGAGCTGTTTTTT. The encoded protein is CASSYGEGAYTGELFF.

The rearrangement uses TRBV7-6 and TRBJ1-1, with TRBD1 identical over 7 bases. Germline V gene sequence: CDR1 SGHVS, CDR2 FNYEAQ. The CDR3 contains 14 residues. V was pared by 5 bases and J by 1 base, with 4 bases of the junction left unmatched. CDR3 amino acids: CASSLGQANTEAFF. The CDR3 DNA reads TGTGCCAGCAGCCTAGGACAGGCGAACACTGAAGCTTTCTTT.

The chain uses TRBV12-3 or TRBV12-4 and TRBJ2-4, with D maybe TRBD1 (7 bases). The CDR3 sequence is 13 residues long. Trimming took off 6 bases at V and 3 bases at J, with 9 bases between the two ends. CDR3 coding DNA: TGTGCCAGCAGGCGGGACAGCAAAAACATTCAGTACTTC. Its translation: CASRRDSKNIQYF.

The chain employs TRBV6-5 and TRBJ2-7; TRBD2 matches at 10 bases. Per germline, CDR1 MNHEY and CDR2 SVGAGI. The CDR3 consists of 14 residues. The ends lost 5 bases at V and 5 bases at J; junction bases unmatched: 6. The CDR3 DNA follows: TGTGCCAGCAGTCCCGGGACTAGCGTCGACGAGCAGTACTTC. Encoded protein: CASSPGTSVDEQYF.

V gene TRBV6-5 combines with J gene TRBJ1-6; D unresolved. The germline V gene encodes CDR1 MNHEY and CDR2 SVGAGI. The CDR3 extends over 13 amino acids. Trimming removed 8 bases at V and 3 bases at J, with 8 bases between. As DNA, the CDR3 is TGTGCCAGCGGGGAGCGCTATAATTCACCCCTCCACTTT. Encoded protein: CASGERYNSPLHF.

A few counts support this clone. The rearrangement joins TRBV10-1 to TRBJ1-5; 8 nucleotides align to TRBD1. In germline, CDR1 is WNHNN, CDR2 SYGVQD (reference sequence). This CDR3 region has 14 residues. The V and J ends lost 4 bases and 4 bases, in that order; junction bases with no gene match: 3. The CDR3 loop reads CASSGGQANQPQHF. CDR3 in DNA: TGCGCCAGCAGTGGGGGACAGGCTAATCAGCCCCAGCATTTT.

The V gene is TRBV13, the J gene TRBJ2-2; unclear D gene. The CDR3 sequence is 16 residues long. Germline loops: CDR1 PRHDT, CDR2 FYEKMQ (reference sequence). V lost 0 bases, J lost 7 bases, and 15 bases lay in between. CDR3 DNA: TGTGCCAGCAGCTTAGGCTGGGTCGGATCGGGCGGGGAGCTGTTTTTT. This codes for CASSLGWVGSGGELFF.

This chain links TRBV7-2 with TRBJ2-5; no clear D. Trimming left V 2 bases short and J 4 bases short, with 5 bases between. CDR1 is SGHTA and CDR2 is FQGNSA in the germline V gene. This CDR3 has 12 residues. Written as DNA, the CDR3 is TGTGCCAGCAGCTTATATCGAGAGACCCAGTACTTC. This codes for CASSLYRETQYF.

The chain joins TRBV3-1 (or the pseudogene TRBV3-2) to TRBJ1-6, with D unclear. The V gene's germline CDR1 is LGHDT and CDR2 YNNKEL (reference sequence). Trimming pared 0 bases from V and 9 bases from J, leaving 18 bases between. The CDR3 extends over 17 amino acids. For the CDR3, the DNA is TGTGCCAGCAGCCAAGATCCCGCTGGGGAGGGTAGTTCACCCCTCCACTTT. Its translation: CASSQDPAGEGSSPLHF.

This rearrangement joins TRBV24-1 to TRBJ2-1, with D possibly being TRBD2 (5 bases). The CDR3 sequence is 14 residues long. The V gene lost 5 bases and the J gene lost 7 bases, with 14 bases spanning the gap. Germline V lookup: CDR1 KGHDR, CDR2 SFDVKD. The CDR3 spells CATSVDGDRNEQFF. The CDR3 coding sequence is TGTGCCACCAGTGTGGACGGGGATAGGAATGAGCAGTTCTTC.

This chain links TRBV29-1 with TRBJ1-1, with TRBD1 matching over 7 bases. Germline CDR1 SQVTM, CDR2 ANQGSEA. The CDR3 is 15 residues long. The V and J ends lost 4 bases and 5 bases, in that order; junction bases with no gene match: 13. Here the CDR3 reads CSVGLLQGLRTEAFF. CDR3 DNA: TGCAGCGTTGGACTGTTACAGGGGCTACGGACTGAAGCTTTCTTT.